What follows are 27 T cell receptor beta chains derived from one specimen sequenced in a study of blood T cell repertoires in COVID-19. Sequenced by immunoSEQ multiplex PCR; TCRdb stores in-frame clones only, minus some. The sample includes over 200,000 clones, 70% to 90% of them seen just once. The sample consisted of peripheral blood. All receptors come from a woman aged 50 to 60 with acute or convalescent COVID-19.

The J gene is TRBJ1-2, the V gene TRBV7-8; 7 positions match TRBD1. Germline CDR1 SGHVS, CDR2 FQNEAQ. The CDR3 has 14 residues. The V gene end was trimmed by 5 bases and the J gene end by 5 bases; junction bases not matched to a gene: 8. The chain's CDR3 is CASSHRDSSYGYTF. In DNA, the CDR3 is TGTGCCAGCAGCCACCGGGACAGTTCGTATGGCTACACCTTC.

The chain is built from TRBV7-9 and TRBJ1-6; 10 nucleotides match TRBD1. With 4 bases clipped from V and 9 bases from J, the junction kept 6 bases outside the gene matches. The germline V gene encodes CDR1 SEHNR and CDR2 FQNEAQ (reference sequence). CDR3 length: 15 amino acids. The CDR3 loop is CASSSDRGPASPLHF. DNA for the CDR3: TGTGCCAGCAGCTCCGACAGGGGGCCGGCTTCACCCCTCCACTTT.

This rearrangement joins TRBV5-1 to TRBJ2-1; 10 bases are shared with TRBD2. This CDR3 region has 16 residues. The V segment lost 0 bases and the J segment 7 bases; nucleotides outside the gene matches: 7. Germline V lookup: CDR1 SGHRS, CDR2 YFSETQ. CDR3 in amino acids: CASSLALAGAANEQFF. The DNA for the CDR3 is TGCGCCAGCAGCTTGGCCCTAGCGGGAGCGGCGAATGAGCAGTTCTTC.

J is TRBJ2-7 and V is TRBV7-2; 8 bases map to TRBD1. J lost 3 bases, V lost 4 bases, and 5 bases had no gene match. CDR3 length: 14 residues. Per the germline V gene, CDR1 is SGHTA and CDR2 is FQGNSA. The CDR3 protein is CASSYDRGGYEQYF. The CDR3 DNA reads TGTGCCAGCAGCTACGACAGGGGCGGCTACGAGCAGTACTTC.

V gene TRBV28 combines with J gene TRBJ2-7; D is unclear. Germline values: CDR1 MDHEN, CDR2 SYDVKM. V shed 3 bases and J shed 6 bases, with 12 bases lying between them. The CDR3 contains 13 residues. The CDR3 DNA reads as TGTGCCAGCAGTTTCCGGCGGTCGGTCGAGCAGTACTTC. This gives the protein CASSFRRSVEQYF.

CDR3 DNA sequence: TGTGCCAGCAGCGTCACCGACAGAGTCGGGGAGCTGTTTTTT. Its protein product is CASSVTDRVGELFF. The chain carries TRBV9 and TRBJ2-2, with a tentative D call TRBD1 (5 bases). Germline V CDR1 and CDR2: SGDLS, YYNGEE. The ends were cut back, 2 bases at V and 7 bases at J, with 12 bases in the middle. This CDR3 is built from 14 residues.

The sample holds one count of this clone. The chain carries TRBV27 and TRBJ2-1; no reliable D call. Trimming cost V 4 bases and J 4 bases, with 5 bases left between them. CDR1 and CDR2 (germline): MNHEY, SMNVEV (reference sequence). This CDR3 comprises 12 residues. CDR3 in DNA: TGTGCCAGCAGTTACTCTTACAATGAGCAGTTCTTC. It encodes CASSYSYNEQFF.

The table lists this clone with a few counts. The V call is TRBV10-3, the J call TRBJ2-1; TRBD2 agrees at 8 bases. This CDR3 is 19 amino acids long. V gave up 0 bases and J gave up 3 bases; unmatched junction bases: 13. CDR1 and CDR2 from the germline V gene are ENHRY and SYGVKD. The CDR3 loop reads CAISESPGSGRGLYNEQFF. The CDR3 DNA reads as TGTGCCATCAGTGAGTCTCCGGGAAGCGGGAGAGGCCTCTACAATGAGCAGTTCTTC.

The gene calls are TRBV5-4 and TRBJ2-3; 9 bases map to TRBD2. The germline V gene encodes CDR1 SGHNT and CDR2 YYREEE (reference sequence). The CDR3 sequence is 16 residues long. V trimming: 0 bases; J trimming: 4 bases; junction bases outside the gene matches: 6. The CDR3: CASSLEGGRAADTQYF. The DNA for the CDR3 is TGTGCCAGCAGCTTGGAGGGCGGGAGGGCCGCAGATACGCAGTATTTT.

The J gene is TRBJ2-5, the V gene TRBV4-1; no firm D call. This CDR3 has 15 residues. V lost 1 base and J lost 1, with 10 bases in between. Germline CDR1 MGHRA, CDR2 YSYEKL. The CDR3 bases are TGCGCCAGCAGCCAAGGTGCGGCAGCCCAAGAGACCCAGTACTTC. Amino acids: CASSQGAAAQETQYF.

This chain joins TRBV19 and TRBJ2-7; TRBD1 agrees at 10 bases. In germline, CDR1 is LNHDA, CDR2 SQIVND (reference sequence). The J segment lost 3 bases and the V segment lost 10 bases, leaving 3 bases of the junction unmatched. The CDR3 length is 12 residues. This CDR3 is CATRTGGYEQYF. DNA of the CDR3: TGTGCCACTAGGACAGGGGGCTACGAGCAGTACTTC.

This clone was picked up one time. The rearrangement uses TRBV11-2 and TRBJ2-1; 8 bases map to TRBD2. Trimming took 1 base from V and 8 from J; bases not matched to a gene: 1. CDR1 is SGHAT, CDR2 FQNNGV, per germline. This CDR3 has 13 residues. The CDR3 spells CASSLGLAYEQFF. CDR3 bases: TGTGCCAGCAGCTTAGGACTAGCGTATGAGCAGTTCTTC.

This chain's CDR3 is CASSRTDRGYEQYF. The CDR3 DNA reads TGTGCCAGTAGCCGCACCGACAGGGGTTACGAGCAGTACTTC. This sequence joins TRBV19 and TRBJ2-7, with TRBD1 matching 8 bases. After removal of 6 bases from V and 4 bases from J, the junction contained 8 bases not matched to a gene. This CDR3 is 14 amino acids long. From germline, CDR1 is LNHDA and CDR2 SQIVND (reference sequence).

The chain carries TRBV19 and TRBJ2-3, with 14 bases fitting TRBD2. The CDR3 loop spans 19 amino acids. The J segment lost 8 bases and the V segment lost 6 bases, leaving 19 bases of the junction unmatched. CDR1 and CDR2 from the germline V gene are LNHDA and SQIVND (reference sequence). CDR3 amino acids: CASRRSYRGTSGRGGTQYF. CDR3 nucleotides: TGTGCCAGTAGGAGAAGTTATAGGGGGACTAGCGGGAGAGGGGGTACGCAGTATTTT. The full variable domain, its missing parts supplied by reference TRBV19 and TRBJ2-3, is DGGITQSPKYLFRKEGQNVTLSCEQNLNHDAMYWYRQDPGQGLRLIYYSQIVNDFQKGDIAEGYSVSREKKESFPLTVTSAQKNPTAFYLCASRRSYRGTSGRGGTQYFGPGTRLTVL.

This chain uses TRBV19 with TRBJ2-7; no firm D call. V was cut by 5 bases and J by 1 base, with 12 bases left in between. The length of the CDR3 is 14 residues. The germline V gene has CDR1 LNHDA and CDR2 SQIVND (reference sequence). CDR3 protein: CASSYSRRSYEQYF. The CDR3 DNA is TGTGCCAGTAGTTATAGCCGAAGGTCCTACGAGCAGTACTTC.

V gene TRBV7-2 combines with J gene TRBJ1-6; 7 nucleotides align to TRBD1. J was trimmed by 11 bases and V by 2 bases; bases with no gene match: 6. CDR1 and CDR2 (germline): SGHTA, FQGNSA. This CDR3 has 14 residues. CDR3 loop: CASSLNRGATPLHF. CDR3 DNA: TGTGCCAGCAGCTTAAACAGGGGTGCTACACCCCTCCACTTT.

The J gene is TRBJ2-1, the V gene TRBV3-1 (or the pseudogene TRBV3-2), with TRBD2 identical over 13 bases. After removal of 2 bases from V and 8 bases from J, the junction contained 3 bases not matched to a gene. CDR1 LGHDT and CDR2 YNNKEL come from the germline V gene (reference sequence). This CDR3 spans 15 amino acids. The CDR3 DNA reads TGTGCCAGCAGCCAAACTAGCGGGAGGGCCGATGAGCAGTTCTTC. As protein: CASSQTSGRADEQFF.

The V call is TRBV5-6, the J call TRBJ1-1, with TRBD1 matching 8 bases. Per germline, CDR1 SGHDT and CDR2 YYEEEE. This CDR3 is built from 17 residues. Trimming cost V 3 bases and J 5 bases; bases outside gene matches: 15. In nucleotides, the CDR3 is TGTGCCAGCAGCTCCACTTATACAGGGGGATTGAGAACTGAAGCTTTCTTT. Translation: CASSSTYTGGLRTEAFF. The variable domain in full, with the rest retrieved from reference TRBV5-6 and TRBJ1-1, is DAGVTQSPTHLIKTRGQQVTLRCSPKSGHDTVSWYQQALGQGPQFIFQYYEEEERQRGNFPDRFSGHQFPNYSSELNVNALLLGDSALYLCASSSTYTGGLRTEAFFGQGTRLTVV.

The chain links TRBV7-2 to TRBJ2-7; 9 bases are shared with TRBD2. Trimming took 0 bases from V and 4 from J; bases not matched to a gene: 7. The CDR3 is 16 residues long. CDR1 SGHTA and CDR2 FQGNSA come from the germline V gene. This chain's CDR3 is CASSLAGLAGPYEQYF. DNA for the CDR3: TGTGCCAGCAGCTTAGCGGGACTAGCAGGCCCGTACGAGCAGTACTTC.

V gene TRBV28 combines with J gene TRBJ1-2, with D possibly matching TRBD1 (6 bases). Trimming took off 7 bases at V and 7 bases at J, with 19 bases between the two ends. Germline-derived CDR1 and CDR2 are MDHEN and SYDVKM. This CDR3 is built from 14 residues. CDR3 amino acids: CASTRPEGRGGYTF. CDR3 nucleotide sequence: TGTGCCAGCACCCGCCCTGAGGGCAGGGGTGGCTACACCTTC.

The V and J genes are TRBV4-2 and TRBJ2-1; D unclear. The germline V gene has CDR1 LGHNA and CDR2 YNFKEQ. The CDR3 extends over 16 amino acids. V shed 1 base and J shed 4 bases, with 14 bases lying between them. The CDR3 region has the DNA TGTGCCAGCAGCCAAGGAAGAGGCAACTCTTACAATGAGCAGTTCTTC. Translated, it gives CASSQGRGNSYNEQFF.

This clone was found once. The chain joins TRBV6-1 to TRBJ1-6, with D possibly matching TRBD1 (6 bases). The CDR3 extends over 16 amino acids. Germline CDR1 and CDR2: MNHNS and SASEGT. Deletions cut 4 bases from V and 3 bases from J, with 13 bases between. For the CDR3, the DNA is TGTGCCAGCAGTGTAGTAGGGGGTGGCTATAATTCACCCCTCCACTTT. Translation gives CASSVVGGGYNSPLHF.

The chain employs TRBV5-1 and TRBJ1-4; 7 bases are a match to TRBD1. This CDR3 comprises 17 residues. The germline CDR1 and CDR2 sequences are SGHRS and YFSETQ. The V gene end was trimmed by 0 bases and the J gene end by 8 bases; junction bases not matched to a gene: 13. The CDR3 coding sequence is TGCGCCAGCAGCTTGGCTACCAGGGGGGCGCGGCCCGAAAAACTGTTTTTT. Protein product: CASSLATRGARPEKLFF.

The J gene is TRBJ1-2, the V gene TRBV29-1, with no clear D. The V gene lost 5 bases and the J gene lost 4 bases, with 17 bases spanning the gap. The CDR3 runs to 14 residues. Germline V gene data show CDR1 as SQVTM and CDR2 as ANQGSEA. The DNA of the CDR3 is TGCAGCGTTAAACCCACTAGGACCGTCTATGGCTACACCTTC. Translated, it gives CSVKPTRTVYGYTF.

The chain joins TRBV19 to TRBJ1-5; 7 positions agree with TRBD1. Per germline, CDR1 LNHDA and CDR2 SQIVND (reference sequence). V was clipped by 3 bases and J by 0 bases; unmatched bases: 2. This CDR3 has 15 residues. Here the CDR3 DNA reads TGTGCCAGTAGTATCAGGGGGGATAGCAATCAGCCCCAGCATTTT. Amino acid sequence: CASSIRGDSNQPQHF.

V gene TRBV28 combines with J gene TRBJ2-5, with 10 bases matching TRBD1. V gave up 3 bases and J gave up 2 bases; unmatched junction bases: 3. The CDR3 is 15 residues long. CDR1 and CDR2 (germline): MDHEN, SYDVKM. The CDR3 loop reads CASSFPGQGQETQYF. Written as DNA, the CDR3 is TGTGCCAGCAGTTTTCCGGGACAGGGGCAAGAGACCCAGTACTTC.

The chain joins TRBV4-1 to TRBJ2-3; D is uncertain. From germline, CDR1 is MGHRA and CDR2 YSYEKL. V shed 0 bases and J shed 0 bases, with 4 bases lying between them. The CDR3 is 14 residues long. DNA for the CDR3: TGCGCCAGCAGCCAAGAGGCCAGCACAGATACGCAGTATTTT. It encodes CASSQEASTDTQYF.